This TCR beta chain was captured by sequencing in a study of blood T cell repertoires in COVID-19 (dated by TCRdb to 2018 to 2021). Turning to the overall study: Samples from collaborators originated in the United States, Italy and Spain and spanned both the acute and convalescent phases of COVID-19. The prospective study material was composed of cDNA or gDNA derived from T cells, B-cell-depleted T cells, or PBMCs. Subjects who had been exposed to COVID-19, were actively infected with it, or had recovered from it provided the deeply sampled blood TCRbeta repertoires that made up the dataset. The repertoires were made available in a free public database intended to serve as a resource for research on the immune response to SARS-CoV-2. The samples were drawn from the first 160 participants of the ongoing ImmuneRACE study and from 950 to 1,500 subjects provided by 6 global collaborators. Sample metadata almost always included a de-identified subject ID, COVID-19 status, age in years and sex. HLA class I and class II types, where available, came from metadata supplied by the sample provider rather than from assay-based typing. The full study reports these points: The quantity of clinical and demographic metadata differed by source and by participant and was supplied without curation.

Trimming takes 9 bases off V and 7 bases off J; junction bases not matched to a gene: 9. CDR1 and CDR2 are read off the germline V gene (reference sequence) as MNHEY and SMNVEV. Its CDR3 holds 14 amino acids, cysteine through phenylalanine. The DNA shown is the 42-base CDR3, in frame from base 1. This clone was detected only a few times. Its binding antigen is unknown. No per-base quality is available; no much larger clone lies one base away. Whole blood was collected in K2EDTA tubes by collaborating institutions according to the institutions' own protocols. Collaborator samples were shipped for TCRbeta analysis as frozen whole blood, isolated PBMCs, or DNA extracted from either sample type. TCRbeta CDR3 regions were amplified from genomic DNA using the immunoSEQ Assay, a bias-controlled multiplex PCR. Per the original workflow: The number of nucleated cells in each sample was estimated by amplification of reference gene primers within the assay. To quantify the absolute abundance of each unique TCRbeta CDR3 rearrangement, sequence reads were collapsed and filtered. For each sample, productive Simpson clonality was calculated by taking the square root of Simpson's diversity index across productive rearrangements. Entries here come from immuneACCESS through TCRdb and include only in-frame sequences with V and J called. Some clones fail to appear in such tables; in the studies checked, an unresolved V gene covers under half of the shortfall, and the cause of the remainder is unknown. The DNA gave D and trimming, while V, J and clone size come from that table. This sample comprises fewer than 350,000 clones, 81% of them detected only once. The ten largest clones represent roughly 2.9% of the sample.

Sequencing was done on a sample of peripheral blood. This clonotype was obtained from a woman aged 55-70 years with active or convalescent COVID-19. The chain was built from TRBV27 and TRBJ2-7, with 13 junctional bases fitting TRBD2. The DNA reads TGTGCCAGTCGACTAGCGGGGGGCGGAAGGGAGCAGTACTTC. The encoded protein is CASRLAGGGREQYF.